This T cell receptor (beta chain) was sequenced in a study of T cell changes during pregnancy in multiple sclerosis. The germline V and J ends were trimmed by 7 bases and 3 bases, with 25 bases remaining between them. The CDR3 consists of 17 residues. The germline V gene has CDR1 MNHEY and CDR2 SMNVEV (reference sequence). Libraries were prepared by immunoSEQ multiplex PCR; TCRdb keeps only in-frame clonotypes and omits some of them. The sample records over 55,000 clones, approximately 92% being singletons. The V call is TRBV27, the J call TRBJ2-7; D is ambiguous. The clonotype was recovered from a female donor in good health, enrolled as a control in a pregnancy study. This specimen consisted of CD8+ T cells from peripheral blood mononuclear cells, obtained in the third trimester of pregnancy. The CDR3 reads CASTPRGELTPNYEQYF. The DNA for the CDR3 is TGTGCCAGCACCCCGAGAGGAGAATTGACCCCAAACTACGAGCAGTACTTC.